What follows are 25 T cell receptor beta chains derived from one specimen sequenced in a study of blood T cell repertoires in COVID-19. Method: immunoSEQ multiplex PCR; TCRdb's copy keeps in-frame clones and lacks some. The table lists fewer than 110,000 clones, around 82% of them singletons. The sequenced sample consisted of peripheral blood. These receptors were taken from a human donor in a cohort sampled during active COVID-19.

J is TRBJ1-1 and V is TRBV3-1 (or the pseudogene TRBV3-2); D is possibly TRBD1 (6 bases). This CDR3 spans 16 amino acids. Germline CDR1 LGHDT, CDR2 YNNKEL (reference sequence). With 4 bases removed from V and 0 bases from J, the gap between germline ends came to 15 bases. The CDR3 DNA follows: TGTGCCAGCAGCCTTCTGGCAGGGGCTGTGAACACTGAAGCTTTCTTT. Protein: CASSLLAGAVNTEAFF.

This chain links TRBV25-1 with TRBJ2-1, with 7 bases fitting TRBD2. The V segment lost 2 bases and the J segment 7 bases; nucleotides outside the gene matches: 8. Germline CDR1 is MGHDK and CDR2 is SYGVNS. The CDR3 length is 15 residues. The CDR3 coding sequence is TGTGCCAGCAGTGAAAATCGACTAGCACCGAATGAGCAGTTCTTC. As protein: CASSENRLAPNEQFF.

The chain combines TRBV5-1 with TRBJ1-1, with TRBD1 matching 10 bases. Germline CDR1 reads SGHRS; CDR2 reads YFSETQ. Trimming at V came to 4 bases and at J to 2 bases, leaving 11 bases not matched to a gene. The CDR3 has 17 residues. CDR3 sequence: CASSPTRDRGPNTEAFF. CDR3 sequence (DNA): TGCGCCAGCAGCCCAACCCGGGACAGGGGACCTAACACTGAAGCTTTCTTT.

The V gene is TRBV7-9, the J gene TRBJ2-5; 9 bases line up with TRBD1. The germline CDR1 and CDR2 sequences are SEHNR and FQNEAQ (reference sequence). CDR3 length: 14 amino acids. The ends lost 5 bases at V and 6 bases at J; junction bases unmatched: 7. This CDR3 reads CASSELGQGQTQYF. The CDR3 DNA sequence: TGTGCCAGCAGCGAATTAGGACAGGGGCAGACCCAGTACTTC.

The chain links TRBV7-3 to TRBJ1-6, with 7 bases fitting TRBD1. The J segment lost 10 bases and the V segment lost 4 bases, leaving 7 bases of the junction unmatched. Germline CDR1 reads SGHTA; CDR2 reads FQGTGA. This CDR3 region has 14 residues. CDR3 residues: CASSSTGTGSPLHF. The CDR3 DNA reads as TGTGCCAGCAGCTCGACAGGGACTGGATCACCCCTCCACTTT. The complete variable domain, with remaining parts taken from reference TRBV7-3 and TRBJ1-6, reads GAGVSQTPSNKVTEKGKYVELRCDPISGHTALYWYRQSLGQGPEFLIYFQGTGAADDSGLPNDRFFAVRPEGSVSTLKIQRTERGDSAVYLCASSSTGTGSPLHFGNGTRLTVT.

The rearrangement joins TRBV20-1 to TRBJ1-1; 9 nucleotides align to TRBD1. Trimming cost V 3 bases and J 4 bases; bases outside gene matches: 6. Germline V CDR1 and CDR2: DFQATT, SNEGSKA (reference sequence). The CDR3 consists of 14 residues. This CDR3 is CSASPQTGGTEAFF. CDR3 in DNA: TGCAGTGCTAGTCCTCAGACAGGGGGCACTGAAGCTTTCTTT.

This chain links TRBV5-1 with TRBJ2-1; D unresolved. The CDR3 runs 12 residues. Germline-derived CDR1 and CDR2 are SGHRS and YFSETQ. V shed 1 base and J shed 7 bases, with 6 bases lying between them. CDR3 sequence (DNA): TGCGCCAGCAGCTTGACAGATAATGAGCAGTTCTTC. Its translation is CASSLTDNEQFF.

This chain uses TRBV10-3 with TRBJ2-5, with D possibly being TRBD1 (5 bases). Trimming pared 0 bases from V and 5 bases from J, leaving 16 bases between. The CDR3 spans 16 residues. The germline gives CDR1 ENHRY, CDR2 SYGVKD. Here the CDR3 reads CAISESSGYLGETQYF. DNA of the CDR3: TGTGCCATCAGTGAGTCGTCAGGGTACTTAGGGGAGACCCAGTACTTC.

The chain recombines TRBV24-1 with TRBJ2-1; 9 nucleotides agree with TRBD2. V was clipped by 3 bases and J by 5 bases; unmatched bases: 1. Germline V gene lookup returns CDR1 KGHDR and CDR2 SFDVKD. The CDR3 has 14 residues. The CDR3 DNA is TGTGCCACCAGTGATGTAGCGGGAGACAATGAGCAGTTCTTC. This codes for CATSDVAGDNEQFF.

This sequence joins TRBV10-3 and TRBJ1-1, with 7 bases that match TRBD1. The CDR3 consists of 15 residues. J gave up 3 bases and V 6 bases, and 10 bases lay outside the gene matches. Germline CDR1 ENHRY, CDR2 SYGVKD. CDR3 coding DNA: TGTGCCATCAGCCACTTCACAGGGGCCGACACTGAAGCTTTCTTT. This sequence encodes CAISHFTGADTEAFF.

This rearrangement joins TRBV3-1 (or the pseudogene TRBV3-2) to TRBJ1-6, with TRBD1 identical over 8 bases. From germline, CDR1 is LGHDT and CDR2 YNNKEL (reference sequence). This CDR3 is 15 amino acids long. J lost 9 bases, V lost 5 bases, and 9 bases had no gene match. This CDR3 reads CASSTRQGPGSPLHF. The CDR3 DNA follows: TGTGCCAGCAGCACGCGACAGGGGCCAGGTTCACCCCTCCACTTT.

V gene TRBV12-5 combines with J gene TRBJ2-2; D possibly corresponds to TRBD1 (6 bases). V dropped 1 base and J dropped 7 bases, with 13 bases sitting between them. This CDR3 comprises 15 residues. Germline CDR1 LGHNT, CDR2 FRNRAP. CDR3 nucleotide sequence: TGTGCTAGTGGTTTGGATCTACAGGGAAACGGGGAGCTGTTTTTT. Translating gives CASGLDLQGNGELFF. Complete variable domain (other parts from reference TRBV12-5 and TRBJ2-2): DARVTQTPRHKVTEMGQEVTMRCQPILGHNTVFWYRQTMMQGLELLAYFRNRAPLDDSGMPKDRFSAEMPDATLATLKIQPSEPRDSAVYFCASGLDLQGNGELFFGEGSRLTVL.

This chain connects TRBV7-7 to TRBJ2-5; TRBD2 agrees at 15 bases. CDR3 length equals 16 residues. Germline loops: CDR1 SSHAT, CDR2 FNYEAQ (reference sequence). Unmatched junction bases numbered 6, after V lost 5 bases and J lost 5 bases. The CDR3 protein is CASSIGLAGGGETQYF. CDR3 in DNA: TGTGCCAGCAGCATCGGACTAGCGGGAGGGGGCGAGACCCAGTACTTC.

V usage is TRBV30 and J usage is TRBJ2-7, with TRBD2 matching over 8 bases. V shed 5 bases and J 3 bases; nucleotides not matched to a gene: 15. This CDR3 spans 16 amino acids. Germline V gives CDR1 GTSNPN, CDR2 SVGIG (reference sequence). The CDR3 sequence is CAWVLKSQRELYEQYV. CDR3 coding DNA: TGTGCCTGGGTCCTAAAAAGCCAGCGGGAGCTCTACGAGCAGTACGTC.

The J gene is TRBJ2-2, the V gene TRBV4-2, with D possibly matching TRBD2 (5 bases). V lost 1 base, J lost 1 base, and 10 bases lay in between. The CDR3 has 16 residues. Per germline, CDR1 LGHNA and CDR2 YNFKEQ. CDR3 sequence reads: CASSQGTRLNTGELFF. CDR3 nucleotides: TGTGCCAGCAGCCAAGGAACTAGATTGAACACCGGGGAGCTGTTTTTT.

The J gene is TRBJ2-5, the V gene TRBV7-2; the match to TRBD2 covers 9 bases. V dropped 1 base and J dropped 5; count of bases not matched to a gene: 5. The CDR3 is made up of 15 amino acids. From germline, CDR1 is SGHTA and CDR2 FQGNSA. The DNA for the CDR3 is TGTGCCAGCAGCTTAGTGGCGGGAGGGCCGGAGACCCAGTACTTC. It encodes CASSLVAGGPETQYF.

This sequence joins TRBV7-2 and TRBJ2-2, with D uncertain. The CDR3 consists of 14 residues. Trimming stripped 7 bases from V and 1 base from J, with 10 bases between. Germline V gives CDR1 SGHTA, CDR2 FQGNSA. CDR3 sequence (DNA): TGTGCCAGCAACTTCGGCGGGAACACCGGGGAGCTGTTTTTT. It specifies CASNFGGNTGELFF.

This rearrangement joins TRBV18 to TRBJ2-5; no firm D call. There are 14 residues in the CDR3. Trimming stripped 1 base from V and 0 bases from J, with 6 bases between. Germline lookup yields CDR1 KGHSH and CDR2 LQKENI. CDR3 in DNA: TGTGCCAGCTCACCACGACTGAACCAAGAGACCCAGTACTTC. It translates to CASSPRLNQETQYF.

V and J are TRBV30 and TRBJ1-1, with a weak D call TRBD1 (5 bases). With 1 base removed from V and 0 bases from J, the gap between germline ends came to 15 bases. Germline CDR1 is GTSNPN and CDR2 is SVGIG (reference sequence). The CDR3 covers 16 residues. CDR3 region: CAWSASIGVLNTEAFF. The CDR3, as DNA: TGTGCCTGGAGTGCGTCGATAGGGGTCCTGAACACTGAAGCTTTCTTT.

The chain uses TRBV19 and TRBJ1-6; D remains unclear. V gave up 6 bases and J gave up 7 bases, with 16 bases separating them. The V gene's germline CDR1 is LNHDA and CDR2 SQIVND (reference sequence). The CDR3 covers 15 residues. The CDR3 protein is CASRADQQLNSPLHF. CDR3 bases: TGTGCCAGTAGGGCCGACCAGCAACTAAATTCACCCCTCCACTTT. The whole variable domain, filled in from reference TRBV19 and TRBJ1-6, reads DGGITQSPKYLFRKEGQNVTLSCEQNLNHDAMYWYRQDPGQGLRLIYYSQIVNDFQKGDIAEGYSVSREKKESFPLTVTSAQKNPTAFYLCASRADQQLNSPLHFGNGTRLTVT.

The chain employs TRBV2 and TRBJ1-5, with 8 bases lining up with TRBD1. The CDR3 extends over 14 amino acids. V lost 6 bases to trimming and J lost 5 bases; unmatched junction nucleotides: 6. Germline CDR1 SNHLY, CDR2 FYNNEI. As DNA, the CDR3 is TGTGCCAGCAGAGGGACAGGTTACTATCAGCCCCAGCATTTT. It encodes CASRGTGYYQPQHF.

The V gene is TRBV28, the J gene TRBJ2-2, with D uncertain. The CDR3 loop spans 17 amino acids. V dropped 3 bases and J dropped 1 base, with 15 bases sitting between them. Germline lookup yields CDR1 MDHEN and CDR2 SYDVKM. The CDR3 protein is CASSFPYGQENTGELFF. CDR3 DNA: TGTGCCAGCAGTTTTCCCTATGGGCAGGAGAACACCGGGGAGCTGTTTTTT.

CDR3 in amino acids: CASSSRLAATDTQYF. The CDR3 bases are TGTGCCAGCAGCTCCCGACTAGCAGCCACAGATACGCAGTATTTT. This chain joins TRBV3-1 (or the pseudogene TRBV3-2) and TRBJ2-3; 7 bases align to TRBD2. The CDR3 sequence is 15 residues long. V shed 5 bases, J shed 2 bases, and the junction held 7 bases outside the gene matches. The V gene's germline CDR1 is LGHDT and CDR2 YNNKEL (reference sequence).

The V and J genes are TRBV6-1 and TRBJ2-5, with TRBD2 identical over 7 bases. Trimming removed 1 base from V and 0 bases from J; junction bases left unmatched: 5. The length of the CDR3 is 16 residues. Germline loops: CDR1 MNHNS, CDR2 SASEGT. The CDR3 protein is CASSEGSGAYQETQYF. The CDR3 bases are TGTGCCAGCAGTGAAGGGAGCGGGGCGTACCAAGAGACCCAGTACTTC.

The chain links TRBV19 to TRBJ1-2; no firm D call. This CDR3 contains 12 residues. V was trimmed by 5 bases and J by 2 bases, leaving 6 bases between them. Per the germline V gene, CDR1 is LNHDA and CDR2 is SQIVND (reference sequence). The CDR3 sequence is CASSRLNYGYTF. CDR3 DNA sequence: TGTGCCAGTAGTCGGTTAAACTATGGCTACACCTTC.